The 21 T cell receptor beta chains below come from one sample, sequenced in a study of radiation and T cells in renal cell carcinoma. Time point of the sample: blood 2 weeks post-SBRT. The treatment is: 15 Gy SBRT to primary tumor, nephrectomy 4 weeks later. TCRdb keeps only in-frame clones here, not all; method: immunoSEQ multiplex PCR. The sample comprises roughly 130,000 clones, about 81% of which are singletons, and about 1.9% rests with the top ten. The input for sequencing was blood, taken from a patient whose treatment included radiotherapy and nephrectomy. The receptor source for this set is a woman aged 60-70 years with renal cell carcinoma.

This clone has a single count. The chain couples TRBV9 to TRBJ1-4; 8 bases are a match to TRBD1. CDR3 length equals 15 residues. The V gene end was trimmed by 3 bases and the J gene end by 5 bases; junction bases not matched to a gene: 6. Germline CDR1 reads SGDLS; CDR2 reads YYNGEE. CDR3 nucleotides: TGTGCCAGCAGCGCCAAGGACAGGGCGAATGAAAAACTGTTTTTT. It is translated as CASSAKDRANEKLFF.

The chain has TRBV6-5 and TRBJ2-5, with TRBD1 matching over 7 bases. CDR3 length: 13 amino acids. Germline V CDR1 and CDR2: MNHEY, SVGAGI. V dropped 4 bases and J dropped 3; count of bases not matched to a gene: 2. The CDR3, as DNA: TGTGCCAGCAGTTTCGACAGGGAAGAGACCCAGTACTTC. Translating it yields CASSFDREETQYF.

The chain employs TRBV7-9 and TRBJ2-1; the D gene is possibly TRBD2 (6 bases). Looked up from germline, CDR1 is SEHNR and CDR2 is FQNEAQ (reference sequence). Trimming pared 5 bases from V and 8 bases from J, leaving 22 bases between. This CDR3 has 16 residues. CDR3 protein: CASSPKTWGGGDEQFF. For the CDR3, the DNA is TGTGCCAGCAGCCCTAAGACCTGGGGTGGAGGGGATGAGCAGTTCTTC.

This chain uses TRBV5-5 with TRBJ1-2; D uncertain. The CDR3 is 13 residues long. V was cut by 2 bases and J by 4 bases, with 9 bases left in between. Germline V lookup: CDR1 SGHKS, CDR2 YYEKEE (reference sequence). CDR3 region: CASSFPEGYGYTF. Here the CDR3 DNA reads TGTGCCAGCAGCTTCCCCGAAGGCTATGGCTACACCTTC.

A note on this clone: The same CDR3 also results from other DNA sequences found in this sample. CDR3 sequence (DNA): TGTGCCAGCAGTGAGCGGGACATCTATGGCTACACCTTC. As protein: CASSERDIYGYTF. V and J are TRBV6-1 and TRBJ1-2, with D possibly TRBD1 on 6 matching bases. Germline loops: CDR1 MNHNS, CDR2 SASEGT. The V end was cut by 3 bases, the J end by 4 bases, with 9 bases between. This CDR3 is built from 13 residues.

The CDR3 nucleotides are TGTGCCAGCAGCTTAGGCCCGACCACGGGGGCCTACGAGCAGTACTTC. Translating it yields CASSLGPTTGAYEQYF. This chain links TRBV7-2 with TRBJ2-7; the D gene is possibly TRBD2 (6 bases). V was pared by 1 base and J by 2 bases, with 15 bases between. This CDR3 spans 16 amino acids. Germline V gene data show CDR1 as SGHTA and CDR2 as FQGNSA. The full variable domain, in which reference TRBV7-2 and TRBJ2-7 provide the parts outside the CDR3, is GAGVSQSPSNKVTEKGKDVELRCDPISGHTALYWYRQSLGQGLEFLIYFQGNSAPDKSGLPSDRFSAERTGGSVSTLTIQRTQQEDSAVYLCASSLGPTTGAYEQYFGPGTRLTVT.

The chain couples TRBV2 to TRBJ1-1, with 7 bases fitting TRBD1. From germline, CDR1 is SNHLY and CDR2 FYNNEI. The CDR3 has 13 residues. V lost 4 bases, J lost 3 bases, and 2 bases stayed unmatched. The CDR3 protein is CASSGQGHTEAFF. Here the CDR3 DNA reads TGTGCCAGCAGTGGACAGGGTCACACTGAAGCTTTCTTT.

The chain combines TRBV5-5 with TRBJ1-1, with 7 nucleotides matching TRBD1. Trimming at V came to 2 bases and at J to 1 base, leaving 2 bases not matched to a gene. The CDR3 is 14 amino acids. Germline CDR1 is SGHKS and CDR2 is YYEKEE (reference sequence). CDR3 DNA sequence: TGTGCCAGCAGCTTACCAGGGGGGAACACTGAAGCTTTCTTT. Amino acids: CASSLPGGNTEAFF.

The chain uses TRBV4-1 and TRBJ1-1; TRBD1 agrees at 7 bases. CDR3 length: 16 residues. In germline, CDR1 is MGHRA, CDR2 YSYEKL. Trimming at V came to 0 bases and at J to 1 base, leaving 5 bases not matched to a gene. CDR3 DNA: TGCGCCAGCAGCCAAGAATCCCGGACAGGGAACACTGAAGCTTTCTTT. This codes for CASSQESRTGNTEAFF.

V usage is TRBV28 and J usage is TRBJ2-7; 7 positions match TRBD1. The CDR3 totals 15 residues. V trimming: 8 bases; J trimming: 1 base; junction bases outside the gene matches: 11. The V gene's germline CDR1 is MDHEN and CDR2 SYDVKM. The CDR3 protein is CASGTVSYSSYEQYF. The DNA for the CDR3 is TGTGCCAGCGGGACAGTTTCCTATAGTTCCTACGAGCAGTACTTC.

This chain connects TRBV7-2 to TRBJ1-3; D unresolved. The CDR3 covers 15 residues. Germline-derived CDR1 and CDR2 are SGHTA and FQGNSA. V was cut by 3 bases and J by 0 bases, with 9 bases left in between. CDR3 nucleotides: TGTGCCAGCAGCTTTGGCGCCATCTCTGGAAACACCATATATTTT. Encoded protein: CASSFGAISGNTIYF.

This clone was counted a single time. The V and J genes are TRBV2 and TRBJ2-7; a weak D match, TRBD1 (6 bases). The V end lost 3 bases, the J end lost 1 base, and 16 bases lay between the germline ends. CDR3 length equals 16 residues. Germline-derived CDR1 and CDR2 are SNHLY and FYNNEI. CDR3 protein: CASSDRGSDRSYEQYF. CDR3 bases: TGTGCCAGCAGTGACAGGGGTTCAGATCGGTCCTACGAGCAGTACTTC.

This chain joins TRBV9 and TRBJ1-4; 8 bases match TRBD1. The CDR3 runs to 15 residues. In germline, CDR1 is SGDLS, CDR2 YYNGEE. V lost 0 bases and J lost 7; bases outside the gene matches: 5. CDR3 amino acids: CASSVGSGGFEKLFF. CDR3 nucleotide sequence: TGTGCCAGCAGCGTAGGGTCAGGGGGCTTTGAAAAACTGTTTTTT.

The chain carries TRBV19 and TRBJ2-1, with D tentatively TRBD1 (6 bases). Germline CDR1 LNHDA, CDR2 SQIVND (reference sequence). Trimming shortened V by 3 bases and J by 9 bases, and 15 bases separated the two germline ends. CDR3 length: 14 residues. The CDR3 reads CASSMGAGSGEQFF. The DNA for the CDR3 is TGTGCCAGTAGTATGGGGGCAGGGAGCGGTGAGCAGTTCTTC.

This chain joins TRBV2 and TRBJ2-1; D gene unclear. CDR1 SNHLY and CDR2 FYNNEI come from the germline V gene. CDR3 size: 12 residues. The V gene lost 2 bases and the J gene lost 13 bases, with 12 bases spanning the gap. As DNA, the CDR3 is TGTGCCAGCAGTGAATGGTCTCAGGTTCAGTTCTTC. Its translation: CASSEWSQVQFF.

This clone was seen a handful of times. The gene calls are TRBV5-1 and TRBJ1-1; a weak D match, TRBD1 (5 bases). The CDR3 is 14 residues long. Germline CDR1 is SGHRS and CDR2 is YFSETQ. The germline V and J ends were trimmed by 0 bases and 2 bases, with 8 bases remaining between them. CDR3 amino acids: CASSLAGGNTEAFF. In DNA, the CDR3 is TGCGCCAGCAGCTTGGCCGGGGGTAACACTGAAGCTTTCTTT.

The chain combines TRBV19 with TRBJ1-5; no definite D call. V dropped 7 bases and J dropped 2 bases, with 15 bases sitting between them. This CDR3 is built from 15 residues. CDR1 and CDR2 from the germline V gene are LNHDA and SQIVND (reference sequence). The CDR3 here is CASNPLNWGNQPQHF. The CDR3 DNA is TGTGCCAGTAACCCCCTTAATTGGGGCAATCAGCCCCAGCATTTT.

The chain employs TRBV6-6 and TRBJ2-7, with D unresolved. The CDR3 extends over 15 amino acids. Germline CDR1 and CDR2: MNHNY and SVGAGI (reference sequence). V lost 2 bases, J lost 2 bases, and 13 bases lay in between. CDR3 protein: CASSYNRAQAYEQYF. The CDR3 nucleotides read TGTGCCAGCAGTTACAATCGGGCTCAGGCCTACGAGCAGTACTTC.

For the CDR3, the DNA is TGTGCCAGCAGCGTAGATGTCAGCTCCTATAATTCACCCCTCCACTTT. Translating it yields CASSVDVSSYNSPLHF. This sequence joins TRBV9 and TRBJ1-6, with no clear D. Per germline, CDR1 SGDLS and CDR2 YYNGEE. Trimming cost V 0 bases and J 0 bases, with 7 bases left between them. The CDR3 contains 16 residues.

V and J are TRBV19 and TRBJ1-4; possible D gene TRBD1, 5 bases. CDR3 size: 14 residues. V dropped 3 bases and J dropped 4 bases, with 9 bases sitting between them. Looked up from germline, CDR1 is LNHDA and CDR2 is SQIVND (reference sequence). The CDR3 spells CASSMGPNNEKLFF. Here the CDR3 DNA reads TGTGCCAGTAGTATGGGACCGAATAATGAAAAACTGTTTTTT.

The chain combines TRBV2 with TRBJ2-1; D is possibly TRBD1 (5 bases). This CDR3 has 11 amino acids. Germline-derived CDR1 and CDR2 are SNHLY and FYNNEI. Trimming cost V 4 bases and J 8 bases, with 6 bases left between them. This chain's CDR3 is CASSARDEQFF. In nucleotides, the CDR3 is TGTGCCAGCAGTGCCAGGGATGAGCAGTTCTTC.